This entry lists 19 T cell receptor beta chains sequenced from one sample in a study of cytomegalovirus exposure and HLA in healthy donors. The PCR used 60 Vbeta and 13 Jbeta primers. Repertoires were generated with immunoSEQ multiplex PCR, while TCRdb's copy carries only in-frame clones and drops some. Among some 180,000 clones listed, roughly 70% were seen once. Sequenced sample: PBMCs. The receptors come from a woman under 30 in good health and CMV-seropositive.

This sequence joins TRBV5-1 and TRBJ1-6; TRBD1 is a possible D gene (5 bases). Trimming shortened V by 0 bases and J by 8 bases, and 18 bases separated the two germline ends. CDR3 length equals 17 residues. CDR1 and CDR2 (germline): SGHRS, YFSETQ. The DNA for the CDR3 is TGCGCCAGCAGCTTGGAACGGGGAACGTCGGGGGATTCACCCCTCCACTTT. This codes for CASSLERGTSGDSPLHF.

The V call is TRBV7-3, the J call TRBJ2-5, with 11 bases aligning to TRBD2. Losses at the gene ends were 2 bases for V and 2 bases for J; bases not matched to a gene: 10. The length of the CDR3 is 18 residues. Germline-derived CDR1 and CDR2 are SGHTA and FQGTGA. Written as DNA, the CDR3 is TGTGCCAGCAGCTTAGCGTCTAGCGGGGGGCCGGAGCAAGAGACCCAGTACTTC. This gives the protein CASSLASSGGPEQETQYF.

V usage is TRBV7-6 and J usage is TRBJ2-5, with D perhaps TRBD1 (7 bases). This CDR3 region has 14 residues. Germline V CDR1 and CDR2: SGHVS, FNYEAQ. The ends were cut back, 2 bases at V and 5 bases at J, with 12 bases in the middle. The CDR3 spells CASSLIAGGETQYF. CDR3 in DNA: TGTGCCAGCAGCTTAATCGCAGGGGGGGAGACCCAGTACTTC.

The table lists this clone with a count of one. The V and J genes are TRBV5-1 and TRBJ2-5; D is possibly TRBD2 (5 bases). The length of the CDR3 is 16 residues. Per the germline V gene, CDR1 is SGHRS and CDR2 is YFSETQ. V was cut by 4 bases and J by 4 bases, with 20 bases left in between. The CDR3 sequence is CASSPTGLAIGETQYF. The CDR3 DNA follows: TGCGCCAGCAGCCCGACCGGCCTAGCTATAGGAGAGACCCAGTACTTC.

The CDR3 DNA reads as TGTGCCAGCAGGCGACTAGCGGGGGGGACCTCCGAGCAGTACTTC. Protein sequence: CASRRLAGGTSEQYF. The V gene is TRBV5-5, the J gene TRBJ2-7; 14 bases align to TRBD2. Germline lookup yields CDR1 SGHKS and CDR2 YYEKEE (reference sequence). J was trimmed by 6 bases and V by 5 bases; bases with no gene match: 7. The CDR3 covers 15 residues.

The chain carries TRBV6-1 and TRBJ2-5; TRBD2 aligns across 12 bases. Germline V gives CDR1 MNHNS, CDR2 SASEGT. The junction had 5 bases not matched to a gene; V was cut back by 2 bases and J by 1 base. This CDR3 has 17 amino acids. CDR3 nucleotide sequence: TGTGCCAGCAGTGAAAGGCTAGCGGGGGGGCTCCAAGAGACCCAGTACTTC. It translates to CASSERLAGGLQETQYF.

This chain uses TRBV7-9 with TRBJ2-2, with 13 bases fitting TRBD2. From germline, CDR1 is SEHNR and CDR2 FQNEAQ (reference sequence). Losses at the gene ends were 3 bases for V and 6 bases for J; bases not matched to a gene: 7. The CDR3 sequence is 17 residues long. The CDR3: CASSFPGTSGAAGELFF. DNA for the CDR3: TGTGCCAGCAGCTTCCCCGGGACTAGCGGGGCTGCCGGGGAGCTGTTTTTT.

A single count supports this clone. The V gene is TRBV9, the J gene TRBJ2-7; D is unclear. Trimming removed 4 bases from V and 3 bases from J, with 5 bases in between. Germline CDR1 is SGDLS and CDR2 is YYNGEE. The CDR3 has 11 amino acids. The CDR3 region is CASSLLYEQYF. The CDR3 DNA reads TGTGCCAGCAGCCTCCTCTACGAGCAGTACTTC.

V is TRBV5-6 and J is TRBJ2-6; D call uncertain. V gave up 6 bases and J gave up 2 bases, with 12 bases separating them. The CDR3 has 15 residues. CDR1 is SGHDT, CDR2 YYEEEE, per germline. The DNA for the CDR3 is TGTGCCAGCACCCTACTATTTACTGGGGCCAACGTCCTGACTTTC. This translates into CASTLLFTGANVLTF.

The chain joins TRBV19 to TRBJ2-1; weak D call: TRBD2 (7 bases). CDR1 is LNHDA, CDR2 SQIVND, per germline (reference sequence). With 5 bases removed from V and 13 bases from J, the gap between germline ends came to 21 bases. The CDR3 is 14 residues long. CDR3 amino acids: CASSPSEGGLEQFF. CDR3 nucleotides: TGTGCCAGTAGTCCCAGTGAGGGGGGGCTTGAACAGTTCTTC.

The gene calls are TRBV2 and TRBJ1-1, with D hard to call. The ends were cut back, 10 bases at V and 4 bases at J, with 19 bases in the middle. The CDR3 loop spans 14 amino acids. Germline CDR1 and CDR2: SNHLY and FYNNEI. CDR3 DNA sequence: TGTGCCAACCACCCCGGTTGGGCAGCCACTGAAGCTTTCTTT. This gives the protein CANHPGWAATEAFF.

This chain uses TRBV4-2 with TRBJ1-2; 7 bases map to TRBD1. Germline V gene lookup returns CDR1 LGHNA and CDR2 YNFKEQ. V lost 4 bases to trimming and J lost 7 bases; unmatched junction nucleotides: 21. There are 18 residues in the CDR3. The CDR3 sequence is CASSPKAVTSTGTVGYTF. CDR3 bases: TGTGCCAGCAGCCCGAAAGCCGTTACTTCGACAGGGACGGTTGGCTACACCTTC.

V usage is TRBV11-2 and J usage is TRBJ1-2; weak D call: TRBD1 (6 bases). The CDR3 consists of 15 residues. Germline CDR1 and CDR2: SGHAT and FQNNGV. Trimming removed 7 bases from V and 5 bases from J, with 20 bases in between. As DNA, the CDR3 is TGTGCCAGCACCTTGCTACAGGGAGGGTTGTATGGCTACACCTTC. It specifies CASTLLQGGLYGYTF. The whole variable domain, remainder taken from reference TRBV11-2 and TRBJ1-2, is EAGVAQSPRYKIIEKRQSVAFWCNPISGHATLYWYQQILGQGPKLLIQFQNNGVVDDSQLPKDRFSAERLKGVDSTLKIQPAKLEDSAVYLCASTLLQGGLYGYTFGSGTRLTVV.

Concerning this clone itself: At one boundary the junction diverges from the germline segment, which might be a read error. CDR3 loop: CASSPRRQGATEELFF. The CDR3 DNA reads as TGTGCCAGCAGCCCACGGAGACAGGGGGCGACCGAGGAGCTGTTTTTT. V is TRBV5-4 and J is TRBJ2-2; 10 bases align to TRBD1. The germline V gene encodes CDR1 SGHNT and CDR2 YYREEE (reference sequence). CDR3 length: 16 amino acids.

The table lists this clone with a few counts. The chain has TRBV5-6 and TRBJ2-5; D is undetermined. The CDR3 is made up of 14 amino acids. CDR1 and CDR2 (germline): SGHDT, YYEEEE. V shed 7 bases and J shed 1 base, with 14 bases lying between them. This CDR3 reads CASQTKRIQETQYF. CDR3 nucleotides: TGTGCCAGCCAAACAAAAAGAATCCAAGAGACCCAGTACTTC.

This rearrangement joins TRBV7-2 to TRBJ2-5, with D perhaps TRBD2 (5 bases). CDR3 size: 13 residues. Trimming removed 5 bases at V and 2 bases at J, with 9 bases between. Germline CDR1 SGHTA, CDR2 FQGNSA. CDR3 in amino acids: CASSPGLQETQYF. The CDR3 DNA is TGTGCCAGCAGCCCGGGGTTACAAGAGACCCAGTACTTC.

V is TRBV27 and J is TRBJ2-2, with TRBD2 matching over 12 bases. The CDR3 extends over 15 amino acids. Germline V gene lookup returns CDR1 MNHEY and CDR2 SMNVEV (reference sequence). V trimming: 4 bases; J trimming: 9 bases; junction bases outside the gene matches: 6. For the CDR3, the DNA is TGTGCCAGCAGTTCCCTAGCGGGGGGGGCTCGGGAGCTGTTTTTT. It specifies CASSSLAGGARELFF.

A note on this clone: At one boundary the junction diverges from the germline segment, which might be a read error. The chain couples TRBV7-2 to TRBJ2-3; D might be TRBD2 (7 bases). This CDR3 is 15 amino acids long. CDR1 is SGHTA, CDR2 FQGNSA, per germline. The CDR3 region is CAGSFRRGHTDTQYF. The CDR3 DNA is TGTGCCGGCAGCTTCCGGCGGGGGCACACAGATACGCAGTATTTT.

CDR3 residues: CASSTSRGPDTQYF. The CDR3 bases are TGTGCCAGCAGTACGAGCAGGGGACCAGATACGCAGTATTTT. The V gene is TRBV6-1, the J gene TRBJ2-3; D may be TRBD1 (6 bases). Germline V gives CDR1 MNHNS, CDR2 SASEGT. This CDR3 comprises 14 residues. V lost 5 bases, J lost 4 bases, and 13 bases lay in between.